These 3 T cell receptor beta chains were sequenced from one sample in a study of regulatory T cells in long-lasting Graves disease. Arm-PCR of CDR3 regions with iRepertoire HTBI primers generated TCR beta libraries. TCRdb ran MiXCR on the multiplex PCR reads and lists one entry per CDR3 protein. The data contain approximately 470,000 distinct CDR3 sequences, 15% to 20% of them singletons. The time point: newly diagnosed GD, antithyroid drugs for less than 3 months. Researchers made the TCR library from RNA that was extracted from PBMCs. These data are also associated with another study on T cells in Graves' hyperthyroidism and ophthalmopathy.

Sequencing used peripheral blood mononuclear cells (PBMCs), obtained at new diagnosis, from a patient treated with antithyroid drugs. Source of these receptors: a man between 35 and 55 years old with Graves disease.

This clonotype was observed a few times. V usage is TRBV29-1 and J usage is TRBJ2-5, with D perhaps matching TRBD1 (5 bases). The V end lost 6 bases, the J end lost 4 bases, and 18 bases lay between the germline ends. CDR1 and CDR2 from the germline V gene are SQVTM and ANQGSEA. The CDR3 sequence is 14 residues long. CDR3 nucleotide sequence: TGCAGCGTAAACCTGGGCAGGGTGGGAGAGACCCAGTACTTC. Amino acids: CSVNLGRVGETQYF. The full variable domain, rest sourced from reference TRBV29-1 and TRBJ2-5, is SAVISQKPSRDICQRGTSLTIQCQVDSQVTMMFWYRQQPGQSLTLIATANQGSEATYESGFVIDKFPISRPNLTFSTLTVSNMSPEDSSIYLCSVNLGRVGETQYFGPGTRLLVL.

This clonotype was observed a few times. J is TRBJ2-1 and V is TRBV5-1; D is unclear. Germline lookup yields CDR1 SGHRS and CDR2 YFSETQ. This CDR3 comprises 15 residues. V was pared by 0 bases and J by 2 bases, with 9 bases between. CDR3 in amino acids: CASSLVMGTYNEQFF. In DNA, the CDR3 is TGCGCCAGCAGCTTGGTAATGGGCACCTACAATGAGCAGTTCTTC.

This clonotype was picked up a small number of times. The chain links TRBV24-1 to TRBJ2-1, with TRBD2 as a possible D gene (5 bases). CDR3 length equals 13 residues. Trimming took 8 bases from V and 8 from J, leaving 15 bases between them. Germline V gene data show CDR1 as KGHDR and CDR2 as SFDVKD. The CDR3 spells CATTIGEGDEQFF. CDR3 DNA sequence: TGTGCCACCACCATCGGGGAAGGAGATGAGCAGTTCTTC.